The 13 T cell receptor beta chains listed next were all sequenced from one sample in a study of cytomegalovirus exposure and HLA in healthy donors. PCR was performed using 60 Vbeta and 13 Jbeta primers. Sequenced by immunoSEQ multiplex PCR; TCRdb stores in-frame clones only, minus some. The sample consists of 150,000 to 200,000 clones, roughly four fifths of them appearing once. Sequenced: PBMCs. The source of these receptors is a man aged 18 to 30 in good health and CMV-seronegative.

Remarks on this clone: The junction shows a germline mismatch at one end, possibly a read error. DNA for the CDR3: TGTGCTAGCAGCTTTCGACTTGACACCGGGGAGCTGTTTTTT. Its protein product is CASSFRLDTGELFF. V gene TRBV7-7 combines with J gene TRBJ2-2; no clear D gene. This CDR3 has 14 amino acids. Germline CDR1 SSHAT, CDR2 FNYEAQ (reference sequence).

This rearrangement joins TRBV15 to TRBJ1-3; possibly TRBD1 for D (5 bases). The CDR3 covers 16 residues. V lost 5 bases and J lost 0, with 14 bases in between. CDR1 and CDR2 (germline): LNHNV, YYDKDF (reference sequence). This CDR3 is CATSVDLGGSGNTIYF. In DNA form, the CDR3 reads TGTGCCACCAGCGTAGACCTCGGGGGCTCTGGAAACACCATATATTTT.

CDR3 sequence reads: CASSQDQGAGGIDEQFF. CDR3 nucleotide sequence: TGTGCCAGCAGCCAAGATCAAGGAGCGGGAGGAATCGATGAGCAGTTCTTC. This sequence joins TRBV4-2 and TRBJ2-1; 9 nucleotides align to TRBD2. The V segment lost 0 bases and the J segment 8 bases; nucleotides outside the gene matches: 11. CDR1 and CDR2 (germline): LGHNA, YNFKEQ. The CDR3 runs to 17 residues.

The rearrangement uses TRBV4-1 and TRBJ1-2, with 11 bases fitting TRBD1. CDR3 length: 15 amino acids. The J segment lost 5 bases and the V segment lost 4 bases, leaving 6 bases of the junction unmatched. CDR1 is MGHRA, CDR2 YSYEKL, per germline. The CDR3 reads CASSPGQGVPYGYTF. The DNA for the CDR3 is TGCGCCAGCAGCCCGGGACAGGGGGTCCCTTATGGCTACACCTTC.

V is TRBV19 and J is TRBJ2-3, with TRBD1 matching 7 bases. The CDR3 spans 13 residues. V trimming: 7 bases; J trimming: 1 base; junction bases outside the gene matches: 2. Germline CDR1 is LNHDA and CDR2 is SQIVND (reference sequence). CDR3 in amino acids: CASIQGGTDTQYF. In DNA form, the CDR3 reads TGTGCCAGTATTCAGGGGGGCACAGATACGCAGTATTTT.

This clone appeared many times. The chain links TRBV5-4 to TRBJ2-2, with 7 bases identical to TRBD1. From germline, CDR1 is SGHNT and CDR2 YYREEE (reference sequence). J lost 1 base, V lost 0 bases, and 9 bases had no gene match. The CDR3 loop spans 18 amino acids. The DNA for the CDR3 is TGTGCCAGCAGCTTGGGCACGCTCGGGACAGAGAACACCGGGGAGCTGTTTTTT. Translating gives CASSLGTLGTENTGELFF. Full variable domain (rest looked up from reference TRBV5-4 and TRBJ2-2): ETGVTQSPTHLIKTRGQQVTLRCSSQSGHNTVSWYQQALGQGPQFIFQYYREEENGRGNFPPRFSGLQFPNYSSELNVNALELDDSALYLCASSLGTLGTENTGELFFGEGSRLTVL.

This chain uses TRBV7-2 with TRBJ2-1; a weak D match, TRBD2 (6 bases). CDR1 and CDR2 (germline): SGHTA, FQGNSA. Trimming left V 1 base short and J 5 bases short, with 9 bases between. The CDR3 is 14 residues long. Written as DNA, the CDR3 is TGTGCCAGCAGCTTAGTGCGGGAACACAATGAGCAGTTCTTC. Translated: CASSLVREHNEQFF.

The J gene is TRBJ2-1, the V gene TRBV7-9; TRBD2 aligns across 8 bases. The CDR3 runs to 14 residues. The junction had 3 bases not matched to a gene; V was cut back by 3 bases and J by 5 bases. Germline-derived CDR1 and CDR2 are SEHNR and FQNEAQ (reference sequence). The CDR3 is CASSFSGGNNEQFF. CDR3 sequence (DNA): TGTGCCAGCAGCTTCAGCGGGGGCAACAATGAGCAGTTCTTC.

V usage is TRBV9 and J usage is TRBJ1-2, with D unclear. CDR1 and CDR2 from the germline V gene are SGDLS and YYNGEE. Trimming left V 0 bases short and J 6 bases short, with 15 bases between. The CDR3 is made up of 15 amino acids. The CDR3 is CASSVGGAGRHGYTF. The CDR3 DNA follows: TGTGCCAGCAGCGTAGGAGGCGCGGGCAGACATGGCTACACCTTC.

This clone was counted once. V and J are TRBV25-1 and TRBJ2-7; D not resolved. This CDR3 region has 15 residues. V shed 4 bases and J shed 1 base, with 14 bases lying between them. Per germline, CDR1 MGHDK and CDR2 SYGVNS. CDR3 amino acids: CASSVIGGVSYEQYF. The CDR3 nucleotides read TGTGCCAGCAGTGTAATTGGCGGAGTATCCTACGAGCAGTACTTC.

The chain recombines TRBV19 with TRBJ2-3; TRBD2 matches 9 bases. V dropped 4 bases and J dropped 4; count of bases not matched to a gene: 6. Germline CDR1 reads LNHDA; CDR2 reads SQIVND (reference sequence). This CDR3 region has 15 residues. The CDR3 loop is CASSTMLAGSDTQYF. The CDR3 DNA reads as TGTGCCAGTAGTACTATGCTAGCGGGATCAGATACGCAGTATTTT.

The rearrangement joins TRBV7-2 to TRBJ2-7, with D possibly being TRBD1 (6 bases). The CDR3 loop spans 13 amino acids. V lost 5 bases and J lost 7, with 15 bases in between. Germline V gives CDR1 SGHTA, CDR2 FQGNSA. CDR3 coding DNA: TGTGCCAGCAGCATGAACAGGGATGGGGAGCAGTACTTC. Amino acids: CASSMNRDGEQYF.

The rearrangement joins TRBV7-6 to TRBJ2-1; 12 bases fit TRBD2. CDR1 is SGHVS and CDR2 is FNYEAQ in the germline V gene. The CDR3 spans 20 residues. Trimming took 2 bases from V and 3 from J; bases not matched to a gene: 14. The CDR3 DNA sequence: TGTGCCAGCAGCTTAACAGTAGGGCTAGCGGGAGGGCCCTTCTACAATGAGCAGTTCTTC. This sequence encodes CASSLTVGLAGGPFYNEQFF.